The following is a TCR beta chain sequence with its context. Germline values: CDR1 SGHVS, CDR2 FNYEAQ. V gave up 5 bases and J gave up 5 bases; unmatched junction bases: 11. The CDR3 sequence is 16 residues long. The data stem from a study of blood T cell repertoires in COVID-19. Only in-frame clones appear in the TCRdb table, and some are missing; sequencing was by immunoSEQ multiplex PCR. Found here are 340,000 or so clones, around 86% of them singletons; the top ten hold 4% to 5.5%. Sequenced input: PBMCs or T cells enriched from blood (not recorded which). J is TRBJ2-1 and V is TRBV7-6, with TRBD2 identical over 8 bases. The sequence was collected from a woman between 40 and 50 years old with acute COVID-19. CDR3 DNA: TGTGCCAGCAGCCAATGGACTAGCCCCCCCCACAATGAGCAGTTCTTC. It is translated as CASSQWTSPPHNEQFF.